The rows below give T cell receptor beta chains drawn from one sample of a study of CD8+ T cells in alopecia areata. Some clones are missing from TCRdb's copy, which holds only in-frame ones; the method was immunoSEQ multiplex PCR. The sample yields 250,000 to 300,000 clones, nearly 60% seen once. Sample: CD4+ T cells sorted from blood, taken at week 24, from a patient treated with tofacitinib. These receptor sequences come from a human donor with alopecia areata. Both conserved end residues are part of each CDR3. Fields, in order: V gene, D gene, CDR3 length, J gene, CDR3 protein. A D gene is named only where the DNA matches it firmly.

v_gene: TRBV2
d_gene: .
len: 15
j_gene: TRBJ2-6
CDR3aa: CASSPVVAGANVLTF

v_gene: TRBV6-1
d_gene: .
len: 15
j_gene: TRBJ2-3
CDR3aa: CASSVTPSHGGMQYF

v_gene: TRBV7-2
d_gene: .
len: 16
j_gene: TRBJ2-7
CDR3aa: CASTGAAGLLDHEQYF

v_gene: TRBV4-1
d_gene: TRBD1
len: 14
j_gene: TRBJ2-1
CDR3aa: CASSQPGQRNEQFF

v_gene: TRBV30
d_gene: .
len: 13
j_gene: TRBJ1-5
CDR3aa: CAYRQNSNQPQHF

v_gene: TRBV7-9
d_gene: TRBD1
len: 15
j_gene: TRBJ2-7
CDR3aa: CASSPGDRGPYEQYF

v_gene: TRBV9
d_gene: .
len: 13
j_gene: TRBJ2-3
CDR3aa: CASSTGLEDTQYF

v_gene: TRBV2
d_gene: .
len: 14
j_gene: TRBJ2-5
CDR3aa: CASIRELLEETQYF

v_gene: TRBV4-2
d_gene: .
len: 14
j_gene: TRBJ1-5
CDR3aa: CASSQDRTADPQHF

v_gene: TRBV9
d_gene: TRBD1
len: 14
j_gene: TRBJ1-2
CDR3aa: CASSVEDRVVGYTF

v_gene: TRBV10-3
d_gene: TRBD2
len: 14
j_gene: TRBJ2-1
CDR3aa: CAISESAGGHEQFF

v_gene: TRBV7-2
d_gene: .
len: 13
j_gene: TRBJ2-5
CDR3aa: CASSLAVQETQYF

v_gene: TRBV7-2
d_gene: .
len: 14
j_gene: TRBJ1-1
CDR3aa: CASSLRGGQTEAFF

v_gene: TRBV28
d_gene: TRBD1
len: 16
j_gene: TRBJ2-1
CDR3aa: CASSPRRTGRRNEQFF

v_gene: TRBV30
d_gene: .
len: 13
j_gene: TRBJ1-5
CDR3aa: CAWSTVSNQPQHF

v_gene: TRBV29-1
d_gene: TRBD2
len: 14
j_gene: TRBJ2-3
CDR3aa: CSVVKRGGLPTQYF

v_gene: TRBV18
d_gene: TRBD1
len: 15
j_gene: TRBJ2-1
CDR3aa: CASSQMGQGHNEQFF

v_gene: TRBV9
d_gene: .
len: 15
j_gene: TRBJ2-2
CDR3aa: CASSVMSANTGELFF

v_gene: TRBV18
d_gene: .
len: 13
j_gene: TRBJ2-5
CDR3aa: CASSANPGETQYF

v_gene: TRBV2
d_gene: .
len: 12
j_gene: TRBJ1-5
CDR3aa: CASHGHNQPQHF

v_gene: TRBV5-1
d_gene: TRBD1
len: 15
j_gene: TRBJ2-1
CDR3aa: CASVPGTGSYNEQFF

v_gene: TRBV7-2
d_gene: TRBD2
len: 17
j_gene: TRBJ2-5
CDR3aa: CASSSTGTSGAQETQYF

v_gene: TRBV18
d_gene: .
len: 15
j_gene: TRBJ1-2
CDR3aa: CASSPNKDKGYGYTF

v_gene: TRBV19
d_gene: .
len: 14
j_gene: TRBJ1-2
CDR3aa: CASSNTGTDYGYTF

v_gene: TRBV30
d_gene: TRBD1
len: 14
j_gene: TRBJ2-7
CDR3aa: CAWSRDRATYEQYF

v_gene: TRBV9
d_gene: .
len: 17
j_gene: TRBJ2-5
CDR3aa: CASSVEARAGGQETQYF

v_gene: TRBV5-4
d_gene: TRBD1
len: 15
j_gene: TRBJ1-1
CDR3aa: CASSSPGTGNTEAFF

v_gene: TRBV29-1
d_gene: .
len: 10
j_gene: TRBJ1-2
CDR3aa: CSVEDTGGTF

v_gene: TRBV30
d_gene: .
len: 12
j_gene: TRBJ1-3
CDR3aa: CAWTPVQNTIYF

v_gene: TRBV5-4
d_gene: TRBD1
len: 14
j_gene: TRBJ1-1
CDR3aa: CASSPGQGDTEAFF

v_gene: TRBV11-2
d_gene: .
len: 15
j_gene: TRBJ1-6
CDR3aa: CASSYVLPGNSPLHF

v_gene: TRBV11-2
d_gene: .
len: 15
j_gene: TRBJ2-5
CDR3aa: CASSLDIAVQETQYF

v_gene: TRBV29-1
d_gene: .
len: 13
j_gene: TRBJ2-5
CDR3aa: CSVKMLLGETQYF

v_gene: TRBV7-2
d_gene: .
len: 13
j_gene: TRBJ1-1
CDR3aa: CASSLDRNTEAFF

v_gene: TRBV4-1
d_gene: .
len: 14
j_gene: TRBJ1-4
CDR3aa: CASSQPGTNEKLFF

v_gene: TRBV25-1
d_gene: TRBD1
len: 16
j_gene: TRBJ2-5
CDR3aa: CASSELGTGRRETQYF

v_gene: TRBV11-2
d_gene: .
len: 12
j_gene: TRBJ2-5
CDR3aa: CASSLGSETQYF

v_gene: TRBV30
d_gene: .
len: 11
j_gene: TRBJ2-5
CDR3aa: CAWSSQETQYF

v_gene: TRBV6-4
d_gene: .
len: 12
j_gene: TRBJ2-3
CDR3aa: CASSDWIGTQYF

v_gene: TRBV19
d_gene: .
len: 16
j_gene: TRBJ1-5
CDR3aa: CASSQGRWVSNQPQHF

v_gene: TRBV29-1
d_gene: .
len: 11
j_gene: TRBJ2-1
CDR3aa: CSVEVLNEQFF

v_gene: TRBV29-1
d_gene: TRBD1
len: 13
j_gene: TRBJ1-1
CDR3aa: CSVEGQTNTEAFF

v_gene: TRBV30
d_gene: .
len: 12
j_gene: TRBJ2-5
CDR3aa: CAWSVRGETQYF

v_gene: TRBV9
d_gene: TRBD2
len: 18
j_gene: TRBJ2-3
CDR3aa: CASSVDPGLALFTDTQYF

v_gene: TRBV30
d_gene: .
len: 14
j_gene: TRBJ2-1
CDR3aa: CAWSVRQAYNEQFF

v_gene: TRBV7-3
d_gene: TRBD1
len: 15
j_gene: TRBJ2-1
CDR3aa: CASSLQGAVYNEQFF

v_gene: TRBV30
d_gene: .
len: 13
j_gene: TRBJ1-5
CDR3aa: CAWSGQGNQPQHF

v_gene: TRBV11-2
d_gene: TRBD2
len: 14
j_gene: TRBJ2-7
CDR3aa: CASTFSGVGYEQYF

v_gene: TRBV21-1
d_gene: .
len: 12
j_gene: TRBJ1-2
CDR3aa: CASSSGTNSYTF

v_gene: TRBV13
d_gene: TRBD1
len: 12
j_gene: TRBJ2-7
CDR3aa: CASTLTRGPLFF

v_gene: TRBV7-2
d_gene: .
len: 16
j_gene: TRBJ2-3
CDR3aa: CASSLVGAMSTDTQYF

v_gene: TRBV5-1
d_gene: .
len: 14
j_gene: TRBJ1-6
CDR3aa: CASRPTGNNSPLHF

v_gene: TRBV5-1
d_gene: .
len: 15
j_gene: TRBJ1-5
CDR3aa: CASSPGTLSNQPQHF

v_gene: TRBV7-8
d_gene: .
len: 14
j_gene: TRBJ1-5
CDR3aa: CASSSREGNQPQHF

v_gene: TRBV2
d_gene: TRBD2
len: 15
j_gene: TRBJ2-2
CDR3aa: CASGIAGGNTGELFF

v_gene: TRBV27
d_gene: .
len: 15
j_gene: TRBJ1-2
CDR3aa: CASSSPLRGDYGYTF

v_gene: TRBV29-1
d_gene: TRBD2
len: 12
j_gene: TRBJ2-7
CDR3aa: CSVWTSAREQYF

v_gene: TRBV6-5
d_gene: TRBD1
len: 15
j_gene: TRBJ2-7
CDR3aa: CASSFTGGGWYEQYF

v_gene: TRBV7-9
d_gene: TRBD2
len: 17
j_gene: TRBJ2-5
CDR3aa: CASSLGFGGGAWETQYF